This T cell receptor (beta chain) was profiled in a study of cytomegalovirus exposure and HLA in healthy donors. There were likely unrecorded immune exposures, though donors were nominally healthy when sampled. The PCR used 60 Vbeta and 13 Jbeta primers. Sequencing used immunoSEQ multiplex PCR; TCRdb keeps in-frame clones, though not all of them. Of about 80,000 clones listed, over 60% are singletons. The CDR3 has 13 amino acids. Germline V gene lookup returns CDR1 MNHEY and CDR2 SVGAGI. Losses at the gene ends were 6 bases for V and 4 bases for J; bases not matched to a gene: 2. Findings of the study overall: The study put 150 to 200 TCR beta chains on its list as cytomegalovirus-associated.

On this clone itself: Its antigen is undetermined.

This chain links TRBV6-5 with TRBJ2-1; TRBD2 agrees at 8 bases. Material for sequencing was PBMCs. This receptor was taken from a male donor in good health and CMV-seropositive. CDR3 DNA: TGTGCCAGCAGGGTAGCGGGGTACAATGAGCAGTTCTTC. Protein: CASRVAGYNEQFF.